This TCR beta chain was sequenced in a study of blood T cell repertoires in COVID-19. The overall study: COVID-19 samples from acute and convalescent phases originated in the United States, Italy and Spain. T cells, B-cell-depleted T cells, or PBMCs provided the cDNA or gDNA that served as material.

The trim removed 4 bases at V and 4 bases at J, leaving 9 bases unmatched. This CDR3 is built from 17 residues. The germline V gene has CDR1 GTSNPN and CDR2 SVGIG (reference sequence). The authors' processing: Reference gene primer amplification gave estimated nucleated cell counts. Data came from immunoSEQ multiplex PCR; TCRdb stores just in-frame clones and leaves some out. The V and J calls and the clone size are those of that table, but D and trimming were determined from the DNA. The sample carries about 79,000 clones, about 89% recorded once. This clonotype was obtained from a man in his sixties or seventies with active or convalescent COVID-19. The V call is TRBV30, the J call TRBJ2-5; TRBD2 aligns across 16 bases. Input material: peripheral blood. Here the CDR3 DNA reads TGTGCCTGGACCACCGGGACTAGCGGGAGGGCCGGAGAGACCCAGTACTTC. As protein: CAWTTGTSGRAGETQYF.